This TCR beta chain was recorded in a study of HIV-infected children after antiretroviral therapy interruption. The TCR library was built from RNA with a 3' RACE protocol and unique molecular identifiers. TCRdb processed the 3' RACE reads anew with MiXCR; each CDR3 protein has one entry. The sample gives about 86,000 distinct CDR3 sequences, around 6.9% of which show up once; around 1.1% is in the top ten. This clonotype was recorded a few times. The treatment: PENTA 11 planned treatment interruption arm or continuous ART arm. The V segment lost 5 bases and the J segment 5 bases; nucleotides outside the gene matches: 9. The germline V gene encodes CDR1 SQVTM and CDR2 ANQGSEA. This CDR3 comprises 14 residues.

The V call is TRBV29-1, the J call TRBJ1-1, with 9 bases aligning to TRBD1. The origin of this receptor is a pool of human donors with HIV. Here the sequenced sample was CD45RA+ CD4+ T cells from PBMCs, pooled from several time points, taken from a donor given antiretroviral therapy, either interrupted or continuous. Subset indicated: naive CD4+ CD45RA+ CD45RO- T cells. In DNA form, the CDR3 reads TGCAGCGTTAAGCCGGACAGGGGTGGGACTGAAGCTTTCTTT. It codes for CSVKPDRGGTEAFF.